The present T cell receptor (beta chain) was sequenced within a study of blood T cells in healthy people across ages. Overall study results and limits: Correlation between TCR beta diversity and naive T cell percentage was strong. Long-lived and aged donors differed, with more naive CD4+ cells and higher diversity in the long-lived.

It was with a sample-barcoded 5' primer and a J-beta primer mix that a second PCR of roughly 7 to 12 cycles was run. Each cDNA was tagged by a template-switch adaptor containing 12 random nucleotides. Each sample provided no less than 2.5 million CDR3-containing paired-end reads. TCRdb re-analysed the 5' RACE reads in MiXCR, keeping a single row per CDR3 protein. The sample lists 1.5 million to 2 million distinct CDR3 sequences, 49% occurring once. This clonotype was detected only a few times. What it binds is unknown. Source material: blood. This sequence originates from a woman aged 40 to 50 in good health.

CDR3 coding DNA: TGTGCCAGCAGGTCTCAGGGCGCCACAGATACGCAGTATTTT. Translation: CASRSQGATDTQYF. The V and J genes are TRBV6-1 and TRBJ2-3; D may be TRBD1 (5 bases). The CDR3 covers 14 residues. Trimming left V 6 bases short and J 2 bases short, with 12 bases between. CDR1 MNHNS and CDR2 SASEGT come from the germline V gene.